The next 4 T cell receptor beta chains were all read from a single sample in a study of T cell clonality in common variable immunodeficiency (dated by TCRdb to between 2014 and 2016). What the study reported, not specific to this receptor: Reportedly, TCRbeta sequences from CVID had fewer deletions and N-nucleotide insertions, and highly modified clones with 13 or more V deletions were absent from CVID.

The library was generated by the immunoSEQ multiplex PCR assay. Sourced from immuneACCESS, this table was stored by TCRdb with only in-frame sequences that have V and J called. A share of the clones is absent; for the studies checked, an unresolved V gene accounts for under half, and the remainder has no known explanation. The sample records about 26,000 clones, none occurring a single time. 24% of the sample belongs to the ten largest clones. The antigens for these receptors are not known. Sequenced input: peripheral blood mononuclear cells. These receptors were taken from a human donor with common variable immunodeficiency.

This clone has at least ten counts. Read coverage stops 3 residues before the CDR3 terminus; the germline J gene supplies the remainder. The V gene is TRBV19, the J gene TRBJ2-7; 10 bases match TRBD2. This CDR3 region has 16 residues. V lost 11 bases and J lost 0; bases outside the gene matches: 13. CDR1 LNHDA and CDR2 SQIVND come from the germline V gene (reference sequence). The CDR3 here is CAWALSGGGSSYEQYF. Partial CDR3 DNA: TGTGCCTGGGCCCTAAGCGGGGGGGGTAGCTCCTACGAG.

At least ten counts were recorded for this clone. The CDR3 end falls 3 residues outside the read, so it is completed with the germline J gene. This sequence joins TRBV7-2 and TRBJ2-1; possibly TRBD2 for D (5 bases). V lost 2 bases and J lost 4, with 6 bases in between. This CDR3 is 13 amino acids long. CDR1 is SGHTA and CDR2 is FQGNSA in the germline V gene. The CDR3 loop reads CASSLRGYNEQFF. CDR3 DNA, as far as it was read: TGTGCCAGCAGCTTAAGAGGGTACAATGAG.

This clone was found a few times. The read ends 3 residues shy of where the CDR3 ends; the end is completed using the germline J gene. V gene TRBV19 combines with J gene TRBJ2-5, with 8 positions matching TRBD1. Germline V gives CDR1 LNHDA, CDR2 SQIVND (reference sequence). This CDR3 is built from 14 residues. With 10 bases clipped from V and 2 bases from J, the junction kept 9 bases outside the gene matches. The CDR3 protein is CATTDRGRQETQYF. The part of the CDR3 DNA that was read is TGTGCCACCACCGACAGGGGAAGGCAAGAGACC. Drawing the rest from reference TRBV19 and TRBJ2-5, the complete variable domain is DGGITQSPKYLFRKEGQNVTLSCEQNLNHDAMYWYRQDPGQGLRLIYYSQIVNDFQKGDIAEGYSVSREKKESFPLTVTSAQKNPTAFYLCATTDRGRQETQYFGPGTRLLVL.

There are many counts of this clone. The read ends 3 residues before the CDR3 terminus; that terminus is restored from the germline J gene. The V and J genes are TRBV6-2 or TRBV6-3 and TRBJ2-7; TRBD2 is a possible D gene (5 bases). Germline values: CDR1 MNHEY, CDR2 SVGEGT. Trimming left V 5 bases short and J 3 bases short, with 17 bases between. CDR3 size: 15 residues. The CDR3 loop is CASSAGLGVGYEQYF. The sequenced part of the CDR3 DNA is TGTGCCAGCAGTGCGGGCCTAGGTGTAGGCTACGAG.